This TCR beta chain was retrieved from a study of early T cells in non-severe SARS-CoV-2 infection. For the study at large: The input, bulk RNA from unsorted whole blood, was sequenced, and chains were unpaired. Study-level findings and limits: CD4 and private specificities were missed by VDJdb matching, which favored anti-spike CD8 responses.

Trimming removed 8 bases from V and 3 bases from J; junction bases left unmatched: 3. The CDR3 runs to 12 residues. The germline V gene has CDR1 SNHLY and CDR2 FYNNEI. Individual cDNA molecules each received unique molecular identifiers attached to them. From the 5' RACE reads, TCRdb called clonotypes with MiXCR, one entry per CDR3 protein. The sample yields around 44,000 distinct CDR3 sequences, approximately 9.8% seen once. Note on this clonotype: The antigen is undetermined.

The sample was whole blood. The V call is TRBV2, the J call TRBJ1-1, with 7 positions matching TRBD1. The sequence was obtained from an adult who was a healthcare worker with PCR-confirmed SARS-CoV-2 infection or an uninfected control (not recorded which). This CDR3 reads CASRDRDTEAFF. Written as DNA, the CDR3 is TGTGCCAGCCGGGACAGAGACACTGAAGCTTTCTTT.